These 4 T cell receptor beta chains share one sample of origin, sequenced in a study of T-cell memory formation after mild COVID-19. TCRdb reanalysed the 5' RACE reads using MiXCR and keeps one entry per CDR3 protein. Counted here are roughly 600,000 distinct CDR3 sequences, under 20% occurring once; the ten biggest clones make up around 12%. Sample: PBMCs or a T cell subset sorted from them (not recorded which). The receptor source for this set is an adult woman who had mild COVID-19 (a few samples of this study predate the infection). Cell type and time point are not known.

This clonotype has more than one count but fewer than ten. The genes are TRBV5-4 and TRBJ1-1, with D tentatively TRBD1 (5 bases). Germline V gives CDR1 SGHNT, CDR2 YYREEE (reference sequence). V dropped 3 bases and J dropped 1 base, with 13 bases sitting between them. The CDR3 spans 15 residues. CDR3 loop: CASSSGQGSNTEAFF. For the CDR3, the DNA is TGTGCCAGCAGCTCAGGCCAGGGCTCGAACACTGAAGCTTTCTTT.

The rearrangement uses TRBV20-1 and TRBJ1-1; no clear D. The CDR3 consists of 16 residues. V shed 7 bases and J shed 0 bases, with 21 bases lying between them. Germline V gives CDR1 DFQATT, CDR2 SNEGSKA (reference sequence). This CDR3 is CSDQRRKGVMNTEAFF. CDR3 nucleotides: TGCAGTGACCAGCGCAGGAAGGGCGTCATGAACACTGAAGCTTTCTTT.

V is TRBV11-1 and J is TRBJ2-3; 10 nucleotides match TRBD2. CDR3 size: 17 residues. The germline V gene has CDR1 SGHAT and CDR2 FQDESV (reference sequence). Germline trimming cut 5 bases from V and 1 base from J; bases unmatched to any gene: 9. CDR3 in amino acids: CASSPRTLAGGTDTQYF. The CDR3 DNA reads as TGTGCCAGCAGCCCCAGAACGCTAGCGGGGGGCACAGATACGCAGTATTTT.

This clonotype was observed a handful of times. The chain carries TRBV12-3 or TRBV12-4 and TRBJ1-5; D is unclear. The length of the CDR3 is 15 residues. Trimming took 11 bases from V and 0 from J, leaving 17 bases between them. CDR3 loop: CASAAAGHSNQPQHF. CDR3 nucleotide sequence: TGTGCCTCAGCTGCGGCGGGTCATAGCAATCAGCCCCAGCATTTT.